These 25 T cell receptor beta chains came from one sample sequenced in a study of vaccination and CD4 T cells after COVID-19. An Oncomine TCR Beta short-read assay was used to sequence the DNA from cultured CD4+ T cells. Each CDR3 protein is one row after TCRdb ran MiXCR on the PCR reads. The sample lists 6,600 or so distinct CDR3 sequences, 40% to 50% occurring once. These receptors' antigens are unknown. Treatment indicated: approximately 9-day PBMC culture with coronavirus spike peptide pools or control peptides (ViraFEST assay). The source material was CD4+ T cells from blood, cultured in vitro. All receptors come from a human donor who had recovered from COVID-19.

The chain links TRBV7-9 to TRBJ1-5; 10 bases map to TRBD1. The CDR3 is 14 amino acids. The ends lost 3 bases at V and 10 bases at J; junction bases unmatched: 6. Per the germline V gene, CDR1 is SEHNR and CDR2 is FQNEAQ (reference sequence). Here the CDR3 reads CASSLMGQGTPQHF. Written as DNA, the CDR3 is TGTGCCAGCAGCTTGATGGGACAGGGGACTCCCCAGCATTTT.

This chain links TRBV19 with TRBJ2-5; no firm D call. Germline V gene sequence: CDR1 LNHDA, CDR2 SQIVND (reference sequence). V lost 5 bases and J 2 bases, leaving 9 bases between the germline ends. The CDR3 has 13 amino acids. In DNA, the CDR3 is TGTGCCAGTAGTTGGCGCAGGCAAGAGACCCAGTACTTC. Protein: CASSWRRQETQYF. Based on the CDR3 plus reference TRBV19 and TRBJ2-5, the full variable domain is DGGITQSPKYLFRKEGQNVTLSCEQNLNHDAMYWYRQDPGQGLRLIYYSQIVNDFQKGDIAEGYSVSREKKESFPLTVTSAQKNPTAFYLCASSWRRQETQYFGPGTRLLVL.

V gene TRBV7-3 combines with J gene TRBJ1-2; 10 bases fit TRBD1. Germline V lookup: CDR1 SGHTA, CDR2 FQGTGA. J was trimmed by 8 bases and V by 5 bases; bases with no gene match: 8. The CDR3 runs 14 residues. The CDR3 spells CASSPSGTGVGYTF. The CDR3 nucleotides are TGTGCCAGCAGCCCATCCGGGACAGGGGTCGGCTACACCTTC.

The chain employs TRBV6-1 and TRBJ1-2; possibly TRBD1 for D (5 bases). Germline V CDR1 and CDR2: MNHNS, SASEGT. The CDR3 sequence is 16 residues long. The V gene lost 1 base and the J gene lost 0 bases, with 12 bases spanning the gap. In DNA, the CDR3 is TGTGCCAGCAGTGAAGTTGTGGGGGTAGCTAACTATGGCTACACCTTC. Encoded protein: CASSEVVGVANYGYTF.

The chain combines TRBV7-9 with TRBJ1-3; D uncertain. The CDR3 is 14 amino acids. Germline CDR1 SEHNR, CDR2 FQNEAQ (reference sequence). V was clipped by 5 bases and J by 3 bases, with 11 bases between them. DNA of the CDR3: TGTGCCAGCAGCCCGACCTACCTTGGAAACACCATATATTTT. Its protein is CASSPTYLGNTIYF.

This chain uses TRBV6-1 with TRBJ2-7; 9 nucleotides match TRBD1. Per the germline V gene, CDR1 is MNHNS and CDR2 is SASEGT. V was clipped by 6 bases and J by 0 bases; unmatched bases: 9. The CDR3 runs 16 residues. CDR3 in DNA: TGTGCCAGCAGCCAGGGACAGGGCTGGAGCTCCTACGAGCAGTACTTC. Translated: CASSQGQGWSSYEQYF.

The DNA for the CDR3 is TGTGCCAGCAGGACAGAACATGAAGCTTTCTTT. The encoded protein is CASRTEHEAFF. The rearrangement joins TRBV2 to TRBJ1-1; D perhaps matches TRBD1 (5 bases). Germline CDR1 SNHLY, CDR2 FYNNEI. The CDR3 runs to 11 residues. V lost 6 bases to trimming and J lost 7 bases, with 9 bases between them.

This clonotype was counted only a few times. V usage is TRBV7-2 and J usage is TRBJ2-7; 7 bases are a match to TRBD1. Per the germline V gene, CDR1 is SGHTA and CDR2 is FQGNSA. Losses at the gene ends were 1 base for V and 9 bases for J; bases not matched to a gene: 3. The CDR3 loop spans 12 amino acids. CDR3 in DNA: TGTGCCAGCAGCTTAGAGACAGGGACGCAGTACTTC. It encodes CASSLETGTQYF.

The sample holds a few counts of this clonotype. The CDR3 loop is CASSYSKWQGYTF. In DNA form, the CDR3 reads TGTGCCAGCAGTTACTCGAAATGGCAAGGCTACACCTTC. This chain uses TRBV6-5 with TRBJ1-2; D uncertain. Germline V lookup: CDR1 MNHEY, CDR2 SVGAGI. This CDR3 is 13 amino acids long. Trimming left V 0 bases short and J 8 bases short, with 10 bases between.

This clonotype was detected only a few times. The chain couples TRBV7-9 to TRBJ1-5; 11 positions match TRBD1. Per germline, CDR1 SEHNR and CDR2 FQNEAQ (reference sequence). This CDR3 is built from 17 residues. V shed 4 bases and J 0 bases; nucleotides not matched to a gene: 5. CDR3 amino acids: CASSYGQGAFSNQPQHF. The CDR3 region has the DNA TGTGCCAGCAGCTATGGACAGGGGGCTTTTAGCAATCAGCCCCAGCATTTT.

This clonotype is judged medium-sized. The CDR3 here is CSAEQGGETQYF. The CDR3, as DNA: TGCAGTGCAGAACAGGGCGGGGAGACCCAGTACTTC. The V gene is TRBV20-1, the J gene TRBJ2-5; D is possibly TRBD1 (6 bases). The V end was cut by 6 bases, the J end by 5 bases, with 13 bases between. The CDR3 extends over 12 amino acids. Germline assignment: CDR1 DFQATT and CDR2 SNEGSKA (reference sequence).

By frequency in the sample, this clonotype is medium-sized (0.01 to 0.1%). The chain recombines TRBV20-1 with TRBJ1-4; D is possibly TRBD1 (5 bases). Germline values: CDR1 DFQATT, CDR2 SNEGSKA (reference sequence). This CDR3 is 13 amino acids long. V was clipped by 6 bases and J by 0 bases, with 8 bases between them. The CDR3 is CSARQSTNEKLFF. CDR3 in DNA: TGCAGTGCCAGACAGTCAACTAATGAAAAACTGTTTTTT.

CDR3 in amino acids: CASSYSGQGGTYEQYF. DNA of the CDR3: TGTGCCAGCAGTTACTCCGGACAGGGGGGAACCTACGAGCAGTACTTC. The gene calls are TRBV6-5 and TRBJ2-7, with TRBD1 matching over 10 bases. Germline V CDR1 and CDR2: MNHEY, SVGAGI. With 0 bases clipped from V and 2 bases from J, the junction kept 4 bases outside the gene matches. This CDR3 region has 16 residues.

This rearrangement joins TRBV7-9 to TRBJ2-7; no clear D gene. Looked up from germline, CDR1 is SEHNR and CDR2 is FQNEAQ (reference sequence). The CDR3 consists of 12 residues. V was cut by 1 base and J by 2 bases, with 3 bases left in between. The chain's CDR3 is CASSLVAYEQYF. CDR3 coding DNA: TGTGCCAGCAGCTTAGTAGCCTACGAGCAGTACTTC.

This clonotype has more than one count but fewer than ten. The chain has TRBV7-3 and TRBJ2-1, with TRBD2 identical over 13 bases. Per the germline V gene, CDR1 is SGHTA and CDR2 is FQGTGA. The ends lost 5 bases at V and 7 bases at J; junction bases unmatched: 5. CDR3 length: 15 residues. This chain's CDR3 is CASSTGLAGWNEQFF. The CDR3 DNA follows: TGTGCCAGCAGCACGGGACTAGCGGGGTGGAATGAGCAGTTCTTC.

This clonotype was seen only a few times. The genes are TRBV6-1 and TRBJ1-5; 8 nucleotides line up with TRBD1. Germline values: CDR1 MNHNS, CDR2 SASEGT. The CDR3 sequence is 14 residues long. J gave up 4 bases and V 6 bases, and 5 bases lay outside the gene matches. The CDR3 nucleotides are TGTGCCAGCAGACCTGGGACAGGAAATCAGCCCCAGCATTTT. It is translated as CASRPGTGNQPQHF.

This chain uses TRBV27 with TRBJ1-4, with D maybe TRBD1 (6 bases). The V gene lost 4 bases and the J gene lost 5 bases, with 11 bases spanning the gap. The V gene's germline CDR1 is MNHEY and CDR2 SMNVEV (reference sequence). This CDR3 is 14 amino acids long. This chain's CDR3 is CASSSRTVNEKLFF. CDR3 in DNA: TGTGCCAGCAGTTCCCGGACAGTAAATGAAAAACTGTTTTTT.

This chain connects TRBV7-9 to TRBJ2-3; 10 nucleotides agree with TRBD2. The CDR3 consists of 16 residues. J gave up 2 bases and V 4 bases, and 6 bases lay outside the gene matches. Germline lookup yields CDR1 SEHNR and CDR2 FQNEAQ (reference sequence). CDR3 sequence reads: CASSSLAGGPTDTQYF. The CDR3, as DNA: TGTGCCAGCAGCTCCTTAGCGGGGGGACCCACAGATACGCAGTATTTT.

The V gene is TRBV5-1, the J gene TRBJ2-7; 11 positions match TRBD2. From germline, CDR1 is SGHRS and CDR2 YFSETQ. With V trimmed by 4 bases and J by 4 bases, 7 bases remained unmatched. The CDR3 runs 15 residues. In DNA, the CDR3 is TGCGCCAGCAGCACTAGCGGGAGCCGATCATACGAGCAGTACTTC. Its protein product is CASSTSGSRSYEQYF.

The V and J genes are TRBV29-1 and TRBJ2-5; unclear D gene. The V end lost 5 bases, the J end lost 5 bases, and 9 bases lay between the germline ends. Germline V CDR1 and CDR2: SQVTM, ANQGSEA. CDR3 length: 11 amino acids. Written as DNA, the CDR3 is TGCAGCGTTATGTATGGGGAGACCCAGTACTTC. Translating gives CSVMYGETQYF.

This chain connects TRBV20-1 to TRBJ2-7, with D tentatively TRBD1 or TRBD2 (5 bases each). Trimming cost V 3 bases and J 4 bases, with 13 bases left between them. The CDR3 has 13 residues. Germline CDR1 reads DFQATT; CDR2 reads SNEGSKA (reference sequence). Written as DNA, the CDR3 is TGCAGTGCTAGGGGGGACCGAGATTACGAGCAGTACTTC. This translates into CSARGDRDYEQYF.

The sample holds a few counts of this clonotype. J is TRBJ2-5 and V is TRBV10-2; D is possibly TRBD2 (7 bases). Germline V gene data show CDR1 as WSHSY and CDR2 as SAAADI. V shed 2 bases and J shed 3 bases, with 16 bases lying between them. The CDR3 has 16 amino acids. CDR3 amino acids: CASSEGEGGPKETQYF. The CDR3 DNA sequence: TGCGCCAGCAGTGAGGGGGAGGGGGGACCCAAAGAGACCCAGTACTTC.

The J gene is TRBJ2-1, the V gene TRBV7-6; no clear D. The CDR3 is 15 amino acids. CDR1 and CDR2 from the germline V gene are SGHVS and FNYEAQ. With 4 bases removed from V and 0 bases from J, the gap between germline ends came to 10 bases. In DNA form, the CDR3 reads TGTGCCAGCAGCTCGCAGGTAAACTCCTACAATGAGCAGTTCTTC. Translating gives CASSSQVNSYNEQFF. The full variable domain, its missing parts supplied by reference TRBV7-6 and TRBJ2-1, is GAGVSQSPRYKVTKRGQDVALRCDPISGHVSLYWYRQALGQGPEFLTYFNYEAQQDKSGLPNDRFSAERPEGSISTLTIQRTEQRDSAMYRCASSSQVNSYNEQFFGPGTRLTVL.

The chain has TRBV10-3 and TRBJ2-3; 9 nucleotides match TRBD1. V shed 4 bases, J shed 2 bases, and the junction held 4 bases outside the gene matches. CDR1 and CDR2 from the germline V gene are ENHRY and SYGVKD. The CDR3 length is 15 residues. In DNA, the CDR3 is TGTGCCATCAGTGTGGGACAGGGAGACACAGATACGCAGTATTTT. Its protein is CAISVGQGDTDTQYF.

This clonotype has just a few counts. The chain uses TRBV20-1 and TRBJ2-3; 10 bases map to TRBD2. V gave up 5 bases and J gave up 2 bases; unmatched junction bases: 4. CDR1 and CDR2 from the germline V gene are DFQATT and SNEGSKA (reference sequence). This CDR3 spans 14 amino acids. The CDR3 loop reads CSALAGGPTDTQYF. As DNA, the CDR3 is TGCAGTGCTTTAGCGGGGGGCCCCACAGATACGCAGTATTTT.